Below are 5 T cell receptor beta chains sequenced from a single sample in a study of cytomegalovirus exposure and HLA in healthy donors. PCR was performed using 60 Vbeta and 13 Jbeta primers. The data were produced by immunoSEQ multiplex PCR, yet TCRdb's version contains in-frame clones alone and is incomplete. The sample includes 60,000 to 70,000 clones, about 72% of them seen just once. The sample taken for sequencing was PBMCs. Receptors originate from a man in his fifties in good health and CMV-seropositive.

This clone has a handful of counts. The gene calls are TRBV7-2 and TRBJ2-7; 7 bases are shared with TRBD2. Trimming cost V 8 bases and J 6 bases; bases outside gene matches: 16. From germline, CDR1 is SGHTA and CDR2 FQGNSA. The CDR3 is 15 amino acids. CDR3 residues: CASRSVGGPSGEQYF. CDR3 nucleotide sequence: TGTGCCAGCCGATCGGTGGGAGGGCCGTCGGGCGAGCAGTACTTC.

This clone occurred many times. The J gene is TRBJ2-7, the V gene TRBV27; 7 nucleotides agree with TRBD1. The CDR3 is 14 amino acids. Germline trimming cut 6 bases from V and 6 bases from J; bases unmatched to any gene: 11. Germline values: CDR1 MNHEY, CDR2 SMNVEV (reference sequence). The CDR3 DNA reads TGTGCCAGCAGGCCGACGACAGGGTCGGGCGAGCAGTACTTC. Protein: CASRPTTGSGEQYF.

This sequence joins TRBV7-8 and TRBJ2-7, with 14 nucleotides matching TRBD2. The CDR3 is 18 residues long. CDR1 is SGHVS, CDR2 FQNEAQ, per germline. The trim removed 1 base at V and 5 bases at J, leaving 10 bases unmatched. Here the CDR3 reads CASSLGASGTSGSHEQYF. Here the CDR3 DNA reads TGTGCCAGCAGCTTAGGGGCGAGTGGGACTAGCGGGAGCCACGAGCAGTACTTC.

CDR3 coding DNA: TGTGGGGACAGAAGGCAGGGAGATACGCAGTATTTT. Amino acids: CGDRRQGDTQYF. This chain connects TRBV2 to TRBJ2-3; TRBD1 matches 7 bases. The CDR3 totals 12 residues. Germline loops: CDR1 SNHLY, CDR2 FYNNEI.

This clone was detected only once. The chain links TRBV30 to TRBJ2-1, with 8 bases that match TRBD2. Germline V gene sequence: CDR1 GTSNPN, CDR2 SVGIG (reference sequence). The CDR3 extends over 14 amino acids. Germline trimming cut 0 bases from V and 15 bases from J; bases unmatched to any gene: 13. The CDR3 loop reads CAWSVRDKAGGRFF. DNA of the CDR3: TGTGCCTGGAGTGTACGTGACAAGGCGGGGGGCCGGTTCTTC.